This TCR beta chain was captured by sequencing in a study of molecular identifiers for immune sequencing clone quantification. Bulk TCR libraries were made with methods that had been previously described and with listed TCR primers. TCRdb called the PCR reads again in MiXCR, with one record for every CDR3 protein. The table records about 640,000 distinct CDR3 sequences, 15% to 20% of them present only once. CDR3 length: 15 amino acids. The V gene's germline CDR1 is SGHDN and CDR2 FVKESK. V was clipped by 5 bases and J by 3 bases, with 17 bases between them. Study-level findings and limits: The study reportedly detected spiked Jurkat TCR RNA from one cell among around 1 million naive cells. Clones with over 20 RNA copies captured over 99% of effector molecules but under 1% of naive ones.

There are many counts of this clonotype. Antigen specificity is unknown. It was from 20,000 to 1,000,000 sorted cells, with 10%, 30% or 50% RNA, that naive CD8 libraries came. The sequence was obtained from a human donor in good health. Some libraries in this study had Jurkat cell RNA spiked in. Sequencing input: naive CD8+ T cells from blood, with Jurkat cell RNA spiked in. Indicated subset: FACS-sorted CD8+CD4-CCR7+CD45RA+ naive T cells. The J gene is TRBJ2-7, the V gene TRBV14; D call uncertain. Here the CDR3 reads CASSLFGGPGYEQYF. CDR3 sequence (DNA): TGTGCCAGCAGCTTGTTCGGTGGACCCGGCTACGAGCAGTACTTC.